One sample yielded the 15 T cell receptor beta chains listed below, sequenced in a study of blood T cell repertoires in COVID-19. TCRdb's copy holds only in-frame clones and misses some; the assay was immunoSEQ multiplex PCR. The sample consists of 120,000 or so clones, around nine tenths of them appearing once. The sequencing input was peripheral blood. The receptors shown here come from an elderly woman with acute or convalescent COVID-19.

This chain joins TRBV24-1 and TRBJ1-1; 7 nucleotides match TRBD1. The CDR3 totals 16 residues. Germline CDR1 is KGHDR and CDR2 is SFDVKD. V was pared by 4 bases and J by 4 bases, with 11 bases of the junction left unmatched. CDR3 amino acids: CATSDSGLGGFTEAFF. CDR3 nucleotide sequence: TGTGCCACCAGTGACTCGGGCTTAGGGGGCTTCACTGAAGCTTTCTTT.

In this sample, this clone turned up a few times. This rearrangement joins TRBV6-5 to TRBJ1-5; weak D call: TRBD1 (6 bases). CDR3 length equals 15 residues. Trimming removed 7 bases from V and 0 bases from J, with 13 bases in between. CDR1 and CDR2 from the germline V gene are MNHEY and SVGAGI. The DNA for the CDR3 is TGTGCCAGCAAAGACAGGCGCTATAGCAATCAGCCCCAGCATTTT. As protein: CASKDRRYSNQPQHF.

CDR3 sequence reads: CASGPQGGYQPQHF. DNA of the CDR3: TGTGCTAGTGGTCCTCAGGGGGGATATCAGCCCCAGCATTTT. The chain uses TRBV12-5 and TRBJ1-5; 7 bases are shared with TRBD1. J was trimmed by 5 bases and V by 5 bases; bases with no gene match: 6. Germline lookup yields CDR1 LGHNT and CDR2 FRNRAP. The CDR3 sequence is 14 residues long.

The chain couples TRBV4-1 to TRBJ2-2; D is possibly TRBD1 (6 bases). The CDR3 contains 16 residues. Germline V gene sequence: CDR1 MGHRA, CDR2 YSYEKL. Trimming left V 6 bases short and J 2 bases short, with 16 bases between. CDR3 region: CASSSPTGINTGELFF. CDR3 sequence (DNA): TGCGCCAGCAGTTCACCCACAGGGATAAACACCGGGGAGCTGTTTTTT.

In this sample, this clone turned up a few times. V and J are TRBV19 and TRBJ2-7; TRBD1 is a possible D gene (5 bases). V lost 4 bases and J lost 2, with 9 bases in between. The CDR3 spans 13 residues. CDR1 and CDR2 from the germline V gene are LNHDA and SQIVND (reference sequence). The CDR3 DNA sequence: TGTGCCAGTAGTACCGGACATACCTACGAGCAGTACTTC. The encoded protein is CASSTGHTYEQYF.

This chain connects TRBV20-1 to TRBJ2-1; no clear D gene. The CDR3 contains 10 residues. Trimming took off 6 bases at V and 12 bases at J, with 12 bases between the two ends. Germline lookup yields CDR1 DFQATT and CDR2 SNEGSKA (reference sequence). This CDR3 reads CSASFVRQFF. In DNA form, the CDR3 reads TGCAGTGCGTCTTTCGTGAGGCAGTTCTTC.

This chain uses TRBV12-3 or TRBV12-4 with TRBJ2-7; 9 positions match TRBD1. The CDR3 totals 13 residues. Trimming removed 5 bases from V and 4 bases from J; junction bases left unmatched: 3. CDR3 amino acids: CASSTGGRYEQYF. The CDR3, as DNA: TGTGCCAGCAGTACAGGGGGCAGATACGAGCAGTACTTC.

J is TRBJ2-7 and V is TRBV18; D unclear. CDR1 KGHSH and CDR2 LQKENI come from the germline V gene. The CDR3 is made up of 14 amino acids. V lost 1 base to trimming and J lost 2 bases, with 9 bases between them. The CDR3 here is CASSPRVETYEQYF. The CDR3 DNA is TGTGCCAGCTCACCACGAGTTGAAACCTACGAGCAGTACTTC.

The V and J genes are TRBV4-1 and TRBJ2-7; TRBD2 aligns across 10 bases. This CDR3 comprises 17 residues. Germline V gives CDR1 MGHRA, CDR2 YSYEKL. J lost 2 bases, V lost 1 base, and 8 bases had no gene match. CDR3 sequence (DNA): TGCGCCAGCAGCCAAGGTCCTAGCGGGAGCACTCCCTACGAGCAGTACTTC. It is translated as CASSQGPSGSTPYEQYF.

The chain is built from TRBV7-2 and TRBJ2-7, with 11 nucleotides matching TRBD2. CDR1 and CDR2 from the germline V gene are SGHTA and FQGNSA. With 6 bases clipped from V and 0 bases from J, the junction kept 4 bases outside the gene matches. CDR3 length equals 15 residues. The CDR3 sequence is CASSYSGGASYEQYF. The DNA for the CDR3 is TGTGCCAGCAGTTATAGCGGGGGGGCCTCCTACGAGCAGTACTTC.

For this clone: Mismatch with germline at one junction end may stem from a read error. The rearrangement links TRBV5-6 to TRBJ1-2; the D is unclear. Looked up from germline, CDR1 is SGHDT and CDR2 is YYEEEE. The CDR3 contains 13 residues. The DNA for the CDR3 is TGTGCCAGCAACTTGGACGGTTCCTATGGCTACACCTTC. Translating it yields CASNLDGSYGYTF.

The rearrangement links TRBV6-5 to TRBJ1-4, with D tentatively TRBD1 (6 bases). Germline V gene sequence: CDR1 MNHEY, CDR2 SVGAGI. CDR3 length equals 14 residues. With 6 bases removed from V and 9 bases from J, the gap between germline ends came to 17 bases. The CDR3 nucleotides read TGTGCCAGCAGACAACAGGGTTTGCGGAAAAAACTGTTTTTT. It is translated as CASRQQGLRKKLFF.

The chain carries TRBV7-9 and TRBJ1-3; 8 bases line up with TRBD1. Germline V gene lookup returns CDR1 SEHNR and CDR2 FQNEAQ (reference sequence). This CDR3 is built from 14 residues. The V and J ends lost 4 bases and 3 bases, in that order; junction bases with no gene match: 2. The CDR3 reads CASSYDRGGNTIYF. The CDR3 region has the DNA TGTGCCAGCAGCTACGACAGGGGTGGAAACACCATATATTTT. The whole variable domain, remainder taken from reference TRBV7-9 and TRBJ1-3, is DTGVSQNPRHKITKRGQNVTFRCDPISEHNRLYWYRQTLGQGPEFLTYFQNEAQLEKSRLLSDRFSAERPKGSFSTLEIQRTEQGDSAMYLCASSYDRGGNTIYFGEGSWLTVV.

The rearrangement uses TRBV7-9 and TRBJ1-3, with D tentatively TRBD1 (6 bases). Trimming took off 1 base at V and 3 bases at J, with 13 bases between the two ends. Germline V lookup: CDR1 SEHNR, CDR2 FQNEAQ (reference sequence). The CDR3 is 16 residues long. Written as DNA, the CDR3 is TGTGCCAGCAGCTTAGACGGGGCAGGGGTTGGAAACACCATATATTTT. This gives the protein CASSLDGAGVGNTIYF.

This sequence joins TRBV28 and TRBJ2-1; possible D gene TRBD2, 6 bases. The V end was cut by 2 bases, the J end by 6 bases, with 11 bases between. The length of the CDR3 is 14 residues. Germline V gene lookup returns CDR1 MDHEN and CDR2 SYDVKM. The CDR3, as DNA: TGTGCCAGCAGTTTACCGACTAGAACCAATGAGCAGTTCTTC. Protein product: CASSLPTRTNEQFF.